Given below is one TCR beta chain in context. The antigen is undetermined. This entry is derived from a study of early T cells in non-severe SARS-CoV-2 infection. Study-wide results and caveats: VDJdb matching skewed toward anti-spike CD8 responses, missing private and CD4 specificities.

Germline CDR1 is SGHTA and CDR2 is FQGNSA. V trimming: 3 bases; J trimming: 0 bases; junction bases outside the gene matches: 4. The CDR3 runs 17 residues. cDNA molecules, individually, were tagged with unique molecular identifiers. From the 5' RACE reads, TCRdb called clonotypes with MiXCR, one entry per CDR3 protein. The sample shows about 42,000 distinct CDR3 sequences, 7% to 7.5% of them seen only once. This chain links TRBV7-2 with TRBJ2-3, with 12 bases identical to TRBD2. This receptor was taken from an adult who was a healthcare worker with PCR-confirmed SARS-CoV-2 infection or an uninfected control (not recorded which). Specimen: whole blood. The DNA for the CDR3 is TGTGCCAGCAGCTTTTCACTAGCGGGGGGTAGCACAGATACGCAGTATTTT. Its protein is CASSFSLAGGSTDTQYF.